Listed below are T cell receptor beta chains from one sample, sequenced in a study of blood T cell repertoires in COVID-19. The method was immunoSEQ multiplex PCR; TCRdb's version includes in-frame clones alone and lacks a portion of them. This sample yields about 160,000 clones, of which roughly 83% are seen a single time; 9.1% belongs to the top ten. Sequencing used peripheral blood. These receptors were collected from a woman at least 80 years old with active or convalescent COVID-19. Each CDR3 is given with its conserved first and last residue. A D gene is named only where the DNA matches it firmly. Where a row states a size, it is once, few, many or the class of an expanded clone; other rows omit it.

>.|TRBJ1-2|TRBD1|TRBV4-3
TGCGCCAGCAGCCAAGATAAGGGACAGGGTTATGGCTACACCTTC
CASSQDKGQGYGYTF
>.|TRBJ2-2|TRBD2|TRBV27
TGTGCCAGCAGTTTAATAGCGGGGGCGTACACCGGGGAGCTGTTTTTT
CASSLIAGAYTGELFF
>.|TRBJ2-5|.|TRBV7-2
TGTGCCAGCAGCTTAGCTGACTATCTGGAGACCCAGTACTTC
CASSLADYLETQYF
>.|TRBJ2-7|.|TRBV7-9
TGTGCCAGCAGCTTAACTCCCCGGGTCTACGAGCAGTACTTC
CASSLTPRVYEQYF
>.|TRBJ1-5|TRBD1|TRBV18
TGTGCCAGCTCACCGCCGGACAGGTCAAATCAGCCCCAGCATTTT
CASSPPDRSNQPQHF
>.|TRBJ2-7|.|TRBV7-2
TGTGCCAGCAGCTTATATGACAGGCCCTACGAGCAGTACTTC
CASSLYDRPYEQYF
>.|TRBJ1-2|.|TRBV27
TGTGCCAGCAGTCCCATGGGCAGAGCTAACTATGGCTACACCTTC
CASSPMGRANYGYTF
>.|TRBJ1-6|TRBD1|TRBV10-3
TGTGCCGTACGAAAAGGACAGGGTGGCGATAATTCACCCCTCCACTTT
CAVRKGQGGDNSPLHF
>.|TRBJ1-3|TRBD1|TRBV6-5
TGTGCCAGCAGTTGGGGGACAGGTCGCTCTGGAAACACCATATATTTT
CASSWGTGRSGNTIYF
>.|TRBJ2-2|TRBD1|TRBV9
TGTGCCAGCAGCGAGAAGGGACAGGGATGGATCGGGGAGCTGTTTTTT
CASSEKGQGWIGELFF
>.|TRBJ2-5|TRBD1|TRBV18
TGTGCCAGCTCACCCCGACAGGGGACGAGGGAGACCCAGTACTTC
CASSPRQGTRETQYF
>.|TRBJ2-7|.|TRBV7-9
TGTGCCAGCAGCTTATATCGCTACGAGCAGTACTTC
CASSLYRYEQYF
>.|TRBJ1-5|TRBD1|TRBV9
TGTGCCAGCAGCGTAAGAACAGGGGGCGAACAGCCCCAGCATTTT
CASSVRTGGEQPQHF
>.|TRBJ1-3|.|TRBV6-5
TGTGCCAGCCATCCCACGAGCTCTGGAAACACCATATATTTT
CASHPTSSGNTIYF
>.|TRBJ1-4|.|TRBV11-2
TGTGCCAGCACCTCTAACAGGAATGAAAAACTGTTTTTT
CASTSNRNEKLFF
>.|TRBJ2-7|TRBD2|TRBV7-2
TGTGCCAGCAGCGCTAGCGGGGGAACAGGATACGAGCAGTACTTC
CASSASGGTGYEQYF
>.|TRBJ2-3|.|TRBV10-3
TGTGCCATCAGTGATTCCGCAGGGGGAGGTCGGAATACGCAGTATTTT
CAISDSAGGGRNTQYF
>.|TRBJ1-2|TRBD1|TRBV6-4
TGTGCCAGCAGTTCCGGGACAGGGGTAGGCGGCTACACCTTC
CASSSGTGVGGYTF
>few|TRBJ1-5|.|TRBV12-5
TGTGCTAGTGGTTTGGATTGGCGGAGGACCACGGATAGCAATCAGCCCCAGCATTTT
CASGLDWRRTTDSNQPQHF
>.|TRBJ1-4|TRBD1|TRBV7-2
TGTGCCAGCAGCGGCGGGACAGGGGGCGCAACTAATGAAAAACTGTTTTTT
CASSGGTGGATNEKLFF
>.|TRBJ1-6|.|TRBV7-9
TGTGCCAGCGGACAACAGGGCACCTATAATTCACCCCTCCACTTT
CASGQQGTYNSPLHF
>.|TRBJ1-4|TRBD1|TRBV19
TGTGCCAGTACGGACAGGGGGAGGGCAACTAATGAAAAACTGTTTTTT
CASTDRGRATNEKLFF
>.|TRBJ1-5|.|TRBV5-8
TGTGCCAGCAGCTTTAAAGTCCAGGATCATCAGCCCCAGCATTTT
CASSFKVQDHQPQHF
>.|TRBJ1-2|.|TRBV10-3
TGTGCCATCAGTGGACAGAACTATGGCTACACCTTC
CAISGQNYGYTF
>.|TRBJ1-5|TRBD1|TRBV12-5
TGTGCTAGTGGCTCATCCGGGACAGGGAGACAGCCCCAGCATTTT
CASGSSGTGRQPQHF
>.|TRBJ1-2|TRBD1|TRBV6-4
TGTGCCAGCAGTGGTTCGACAGGGGGCTATGGCTACACCTTC
CASSGSTGGYGYTF
>.|TRBJ2-1|TRBD2|TRBV24-1
TGTGCCACCAGTGATTTGACCGGGGGGGCACATGAGCAGTTCTTC
CATSDLTGGAHEQFF
>once|TRBJ1-6|TRBD1|TRBV30
TGTGCCTGGATCTCAGGGGGCTCCTATAATTCACCCCTCCACTTT
CAWISGGSYNSPLHF
>few|TRBJ1-6|TRBD1|TRBV3-1/TRBV3-2
TGTGCCAGCAGTCCTACTACAGGGGGTAATTCACCCCTCCACTTT
CASSPTTGGNSPLHF
>.|TRBJ1-5|.|TRBV28
TGTGCCAGCAGTTTCGGGGAGAACAATCAGCCCCAGCATTTT
CASSFGENNQPQHF
>.|TRBJ2-5|.|TRBV7-9
TGTGCCAGCAGCTCTCATGGCGGAGCCCAAGAGACCCAGTACTTC
CASSSHGGAQETQYF
>.|TRBJ2-5|.|TRBV7-8
TGTGCCAGCAGCTTCGCAGGGCTACCGGAGACCCAGTACTTC
CASSFAGLPETQYF
>.|TRBJ2-2|TRBD1|TRBV11-2
TGTGCCAGCAGCCCCAAAGGGGCAGGGGGAACCGGGGAGCTGTTTTTT
CASSPKGAGGTGELFF
>.|TRBJ2-3|.|TRBV5-1
TGCGCCAGCAGCTTGGAGGGGATCACTAGCACAGATACGCAGTATTTT
CASSLEGITSTDTQYF
>.|TRBJ1-6|.|TRBV4-1
TGCGCCAGCAGCCAAGAGTCACCCATGGGCAATTCACCCCTCCACTTT
CASSQESPMGNSPLHF
>.|TRBJ1-2|TRBD1|TRBV28
TGTGCCAGCAGTCTTGGGACAGGGAATGGCTACACCTTC
CASSLGTGNGYTF
>.|TRBJ1-3|TRBD1|TRBV5-4
TGTGCCAGCAGCCAAGACAGGGCCTCTGGAAACACCATATATTTT
CASSQDRASGNTIYF
>.|TRBJ1-4|TRBD1|TRBV5-8
TGTGCCAGCAGCCCAGGGGATACAGGGGGCAGGAATGAAAAACTGTTTTTT
CASSPGDTGGRNEKLFF
>.|TRBJ1-6|TRBD1|TRBV3-1/TRBV3-2
TGTGCCAGCAGAGGACAGGGGAGCTCCTATAATTCACCCCTCCACTTT
CASRGQGSSYNSPLHF
>once|TRBJ2-7|.|TRBV7-9
TGTGCCAGCAGTTCTGGACAGTCCTACGAGCAGTACTTC
CASSSGQSYEQYF
>.|TRBJ1-1|.|TRBV19
TGTGCCAGTATCCTGGCCGGGAGAACGGGGAACACTGAAGCTTTCTTT
CASILAGRTGNTEAFF
>.|TRBJ1-2|TRBD1|TRBV7-9
TGTGCCAGCAGCATCACAGGGGGCAACTATGGCTACACCTTC
CASSITGGNYGYTF
>.|TRBJ2-3|.|TRBV11-2
TGTGCCAGCAGCTATCAGGACTCTACGCAGTATTTT
CASSYQDSTQYF
>.|TRBJ2-3|TRBD2|TRBV27
TGTGCCAGCACCCTAAAGTCTCTAGCGGGCCCTAGCACAGATACGCAGTATTTT
CASTLKSLAGPSTDTQYF
>once|TRBJ2-1|TRBD1|TRBV18
TGTGCCAGCTCACCACCGACAGGGCAGTACAATGAGCAGTTCTTC
CASSPPTGQYNEQFF
>.|TRBJ1-6|.|TRBV4-3
TGCGCCAGCAGCCGCGGAGGGGTGAGGGATAATTCACCCCTCCACTTT
CASSRGGVRDNSPLHF
>.|TRBJ1-2|.|TRBV29-1
TGCAGCGTTGCCCAGGGCGTTGGTGGCTACACCTTC
CSVAQGVGGYTF
>once|TRBJ1-4|.|TRBV6-5
TGTGCCAGCCGCGCGGGAGGGGGGGAAAAACTGTTTTTT
CASRAGGGEKLFF
>.|TRBJ1-3|TRBD1|TRBV3-1/TRBV3-2
TGTGCCAGCAGCCGGGACAGGGACTCTGGAAACACCATATATTTT
CASSRDRDSGNTIYF
>.|TRBJ1-5|TRBD1|TRBV7-8
TGTGCCAGCAGCCCGCAGACAGGGGGCGGTCAGCCCCAGCATTTT
CASSPQTGGGQPQHF
>.|TRBJ2-5|.|TRBV5-4
TGTGCCAGCAGCTCGGGTGGGGGGAGTGCCATGAAGACCCAGTACTTC
CASSSGGGSAMKTQYF
>.|TRBJ1-4|.|TRBV4-3
TGCGCCAGCAGCCGACTTAGGCTCGGACAAGCTGAAAAACTGTTTTTT
CASSRLRLGQAEKLFF
>.|TRBJ1-2|.|TRBV12-3/TRBV12-4
TGTGCCAGCAGCCTTACTAACTATGGCTACACCTTC
CASSLTNYGYTF
>.|TRBJ1-1|.|TRBV20-1
TGCAGTGCTAGTGAGGGAGTAAACACTGAAGCTTTCTTT
CSASEGVNTEAFF